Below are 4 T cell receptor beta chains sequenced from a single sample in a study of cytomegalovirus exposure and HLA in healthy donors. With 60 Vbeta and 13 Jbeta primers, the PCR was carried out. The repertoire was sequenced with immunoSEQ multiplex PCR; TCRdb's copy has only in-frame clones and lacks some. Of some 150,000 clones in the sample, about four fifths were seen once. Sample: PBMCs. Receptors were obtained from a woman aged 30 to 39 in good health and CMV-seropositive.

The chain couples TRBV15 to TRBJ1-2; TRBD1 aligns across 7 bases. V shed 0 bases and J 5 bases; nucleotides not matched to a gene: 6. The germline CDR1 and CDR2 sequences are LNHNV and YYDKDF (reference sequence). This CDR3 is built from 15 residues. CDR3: CATSRERDRIYGYTF. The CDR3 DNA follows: TGTGCCACCAGCAGAGAAAGGGACAGAATATATGGCTACACCTTC.

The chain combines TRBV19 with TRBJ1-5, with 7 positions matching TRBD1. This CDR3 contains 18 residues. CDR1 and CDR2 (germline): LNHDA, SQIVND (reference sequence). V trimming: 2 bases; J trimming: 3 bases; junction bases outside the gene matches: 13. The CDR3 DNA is TGTGCCAGTAGTATAAAGGGACAGAGTTTTTCCTACAATCAGCCCCAGCATTTT. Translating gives CASSIKGQSFSYNQPQHF.

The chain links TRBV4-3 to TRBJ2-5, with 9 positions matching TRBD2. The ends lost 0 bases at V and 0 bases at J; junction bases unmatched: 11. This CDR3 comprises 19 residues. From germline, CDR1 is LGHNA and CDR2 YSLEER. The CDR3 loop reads CASSQDRASGGLYQETQYF. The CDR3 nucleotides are TGCGCCAGCAGCCAAGATCGGGCAAGCGGGGGGCTCTACCAAGAGACCCAGTACTTC.

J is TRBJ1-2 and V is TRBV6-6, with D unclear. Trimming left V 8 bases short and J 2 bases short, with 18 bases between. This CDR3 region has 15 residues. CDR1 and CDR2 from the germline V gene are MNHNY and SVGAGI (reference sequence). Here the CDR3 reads CASALDEPGNYGYTF. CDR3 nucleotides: TGTGCCAGCGCTCTTGACGAACCGGGGAACTATGGCTACACCTTC.